These 29 T cell receptor beta chains were all obtained from the same sample, sequenced in a study of identical twins. TCRdb re-called the 5' RACE reads through MiXCR, storing one row per CDR3 protein. The sample shows about 260,000 distinct CDR3 sequences, about 7.3% of them seen only once. This sample was also put to use in a study of yellow fever vaccine responses in identical twins.

Sequencing was performed on memory (CD45RO+) T cells sorted from blood. The receptors were sampled from a woman aged 18 to 35 in good health.

The gene calls are TRBV7-3 and TRBJ2-5; unclear D gene. Trimming removed 4 bases at V and 7 bases at J, with 13 bases between. The germline V gene has CDR1 SGHTA and CDR2 FQGTGA. This CDR3 is 13 amino acids long. The CDR3 is CASSSLVGVTQYF. DNA of the CDR3: TGTGCCAGCAGCTCACTCGTAGGAGTGACCCAGTACTTC.

This clonotype turned up a few times. V usage is TRBV24-1 and J usage is TRBJ1-2, with a tentative D call TRBD1 (5 bases). The CDR3 consists of 12 residues. Trimming shortened V by 3 bases and J by 4 bases, and 5 bases separated the two germline ends. Germline V gives CDR1 KGHDR, CDR2 SFDVKD. The CDR3 nucleotides read TGTGCCACCAGTGATGACAGCTATGGCTACACCTTC. Residues: CATSDDSYGYTF.

This clonotype has at least ten counts. DNA of the CDR3: TGTGCCAGCAGCCAAGTAGGATCCCTGGACAATGAGCAGTTCTTC. Translation gives CASSQVGSLDNEQFF. The V call is TRBV3-1, the J call TRBJ2-1; no clear D. There are 15 residues in the CDR3. The germline V gene has CDR1 LGHDT and CDR2 YNNKEL (reference sequence). V was cut by 1 base and J by 5 bases, with 12 bases left in between.

The V and J genes are TRBV15 and TRBJ2-1; no clear D. The CDR3 totals 12 residues. V lost 1 base and J 10 bases, leaving 8 bases between the germline ends. Germline CDR1 reads LNHNV; CDR2 reads YYDKDF (reference sequence). Here the CDR3 reads CATSRARPEQFF. DNA for the CDR3: TGTGCCACCAGCAGAGCCCGCCCAGAGCAGTTCTTC. Full variable domain (missing parts from reference TRBV15 and TRBJ2-1): DAMVIQNPRYQVTQFGKPVTLSCSQTLNHNVMYWYQQKSSQAPKLLFHYYDKDFNNEADTPDNFQSRRPNTSFCFLDIRSPGLGDTAMYLCATSRARPEQFFGPGTRLTVL.

This clonotype was counted ten times or more. J is TRBJ2-3 and V is TRBV3-1; D is ambiguous. Per germline, CDR1 LGHDT and CDR2 YNNKEL (reference sequence). CDR3 length equals 12 residues. Trimming pared 1 base from V and 6 bases from J, leaving 5 bases between. This chain's CDR3 is CASSQGSDTQYF. The CDR3 DNA reads TGTGCCAGCAGCCAAGGGAGTGATACGCAGTATTTT.

This clonotype was counted only a few times. The chain combines TRBV6-1 with TRBJ2-1; TRBD2 is a possible D gene (6 bases). The CDR3 spans 14 residues. From germline, CDR1 is MNHNS and CDR2 SASEGT. V was pared by 7 bases and J by 0 bases, with 10 bases between. CDR3 protein: CASNLANSYNEQFF. As DNA, the CDR3 is TGTGCCAGCAACCTAGCGAACTCCTACAATGAGCAGTTCTTC.

The chain combines TRBV20-1 with TRBJ1-5; D possibly corresponds to TRBD1 (6 bases). Trimming shortened V by 8 bases and J by 4 bases, and 15 bases separated the two germline ends. This CDR3 spans 13 amino acids. The V gene's germline CDR1 is DFQATT and CDR2 SNEGSKA (reference sequence). The CDR3 DNA follows: TGCAGTACCGGGGGCCCCTCGAATCAGCCCCAGCATTTT. Amino acid sequence: CSTGGPSNQPQHF.

This clonotype was recorded a few times. The CDR3 loop reads CASSLRGLGTNEQFF. CDR3 in DNA: TGTGCCAGCAGCTTGAGGGGACTAGGGACCAATGAGCAGTTCTTC. The chain joins TRBV5-6 to TRBJ2-1; 8 bases agree with TRBD2. After removal of 1 base from V and 6 bases from J, the junction contained 6 bases not matched to a gene. Germline CDR1 reads SGHDT; CDR2 reads YYEEEE. The CDR3 extends over 15 amino acids.

This clonotype showed up many times. The rearrangement uses TRBV5-1 and TRBJ1-6; 7 bases map to TRBD1. With 0 bases clipped from V and 4 bases from J, the junction kept 4 bases outside the gene matches. The CDR3 is 16 residues long. CDR1 is SGHRS and CDR2 is YFSETQ in the germline V gene. For the CDR3, the DNA is TGCGCCAGCAGCTTGGAGATGACAGGGTATAATTCACCCCTCCACTTT. Translation: CASSLEMTGYNSPLHF.

In this sample, this clonotype turned up many times. The chain joins TRBV6-1 to TRBJ1-2; D perhaps matches TRBD1 (6 bases). V lost 7 bases to trimming and J lost 4 bases, with 16 bases between them. The V gene's germline CDR1 is MNHNS and CDR2 SASEGT. This CDR3 has 14 residues. CDR3 sequence reads: CASTEPGTPYGYTF. As DNA, the CDR3 is TGTGCCAGCACTGAGCCCGGGACACCCTATGGCTACACCTTC.

This clonotype was found a few times. The chain couples TRBV7-2 to TRBJ2-1, with D possibly being TRBD1 (5 bases). The CDR3 sequence is 16 residues long. In germline, CDR1 is SGHTA, CDR2 FQGNSA. The V gene lost 5 bases and the J gene lost 5 bases, with 19 bases spanning the gap. The CDR3 is CASSIVGAGSNNEQFF. The CDR3 nucleotides are TGTGCCAGCAGCATAGTAGGGGCAGGGTCCAACAATGAGCAGTTCTTC.

The chain combines TRBV14 with TRBJ2-6, with unresolved D. V gave up 8 bases and J gave up 4 bases, with 3 bases separating them. Germline CDR1 SGHDN, CDR2 FVKESK. The CDR3 is 11 amino acids. The CDR3 DNA reads TGTGCCAGCGAAGGGGCCAACGTCCTGACTTTC. Translated: CASEGANVLTF.

This clonotype came up a few times. The rearrangement links TRBV12-3 or TRBV12-4 to TRBJ1-2; a weak D match, TRBD1 (5 bases). The CDR3 runs 15 residues. V lost 4 bases and J 4 bases, leaving 16 bases between the germline ends. This CDR3 is CASSSRTRILYGYTF. In DNA form, the CDR3 reads TGTGCCAGCAGTTCGCGGACACGGATACTCTATGGCTACACCTTC.

This clonotype was recorded at least ten times. The rearrangement joins TRBV3-1 to TRBJ1-1; D unresolved. V dropped 0 bases and J dropped 8 bases, with 16 bases sitting between them. There are 15 residues in the CDR3. Germline V gives CDR1 LGHDT, CDR2 YNNKEL (reference sequence). The CDR3 DNA is TGTGCCAGCAGCCAAGATGTCGGCATGCGCTGGGAAGCTTTCTTT. Translation: CASSQDVGMRWEAFF.

This CDR3 is CASSSHGGQGGELFF. Here the CDR3 DNA reads TGTGCCAGCAGCTCCCACGGGGGCCAGGGCGGGGAGCTGTTTTTT. J is TRBJ2-2 and V is TRBV7-3; D assignment may be TRBD1 or TRBD2 (6 bases each). V was clipped by 4 bases and J by 7 bases, with 16 bases between them. This CDR3 comprises 15 residues. The V gene's germline CDR1 is SGHTA and CDR2 FQGTGA.

This clonotype has more than one count but fewer than ten. The V call is TRBV28, the J call TRBJ2-7; TRBD1 agrees at 9 bases. The CDR3 is made up of 14 amino acids. J gave up 5 bases and V 4 bases, and 6 bases lay outside the gene matches. Per the germline V gene, CDR1 is MDHEN and CDR2 is SYDVKM. CDR3 in DNA: TGTGCCAGCAGTTCCTCCGGGACAGGGAACGAGCAGTACTTC. Translated, it gives CASSSSGTGNEQYF.

By share, this clonotype counts as medium-sized (0.01 to 0.1%). The V call is TRBV20-1, the J call TRBJ2-1; D is possibly TRBD2 (6 bases). Germline assignment: CDR1 DFQATT and CDR2 SNEGSKA (reference sequence). V lost 6 bases and J lost 4, with 16 bases in between. The CDR3 contains 14 residues. The CDR3 protein is CSAHGSSQYNEQFF. In DNA, the CDR3 is TGCAGTGCCCACGGGAGCTCACAATACAATGAGCAGTTCTTC.

This clonotype was found a few times. The genes are TRBV12-3 or TRBV12-4 and TRBJ2-3; D may correspond to TRBD1 or TRBD2 (5 bases each). V was clipped by 5 bases and J by 8 bases, with 14 bases between them. The CDR3 covers 13 residues. The CDR3 DNA follows: TGTGCCAGCAGTCCGGACCAGAGGGGTACGCAGTATTTT. Translating it yields CASSPDQRGTQYF.

This chain joins TRBV20-1 and TRBJ2-1, with no clear D. CDR3 size: 11 residues. Trimming shortened V by 3 bases and J by 7 bases, and 7 bases separated the two germline ends. The germline V gene encodes CDR1 DFQATT and CDR2 SNEGSKA (reference sequence). CDR3 nucleotides: TGCAGTGCTAGTGTAGGTAATGAGCAGTTCTTC. Its protein is CSASVGNEQFF.

The V and J genes are TRBV10-3 and TRBJ2-1; the D is unclear. V was trimmed by 5 bases and J by 4 bases, leaving 12 bases between them. The germline V gene encodes CDR1 ENHRY and CDR2 SYGVKD. The CDR3 length is 14 residues. CDR3 coding DNA: TGTGCCATCAGTTTCAGCGACGTATACAATGAGCAGTTCTTC. This encodes CAISFSDVYNEQFF.

This clonotype was counted between two and nine times. The chain uses TRBV20-1 and TRBJ2-3, with a possible D match to TRBD2 (6 bases). The germline V and J ends were trimmed by 4 bases and 3 bases, with 17 bases remaining between them. The CDR3 consists of 15 residues. The germline gives CDR1 DFQATT, CDR2 SNEGSKA (reference sequence). This chain's CDR3 is CSATIGGLATDTQYF. In DNA form, the CDR3 reads TGCAGTGCTACCATAGGAGGGCTGGCTACAGATACGCAGTATTTT.

This chain links TRBV20-1 with TRBJ1-1; maybe TRBD1 (6 bases). This CDR3 has 13 amino acids. Trimming cost V 8 bases and J 4 bases, with 17 bases left between them. Germline CDR1 DFQATT, CDR2 SNEGSKA (reference sequence). The CDR3: CSPTRKGGTEAFF. CDR3 DNA sequence: TGCAGTCCAACCCGAAAAGGGGGCACTGAAGCTTTCTTT.

This sequence joins TRBV10-3 and TRBJ2-1; D is ambiguous. Looked up from germline, CDR1 is ENHRY and CDR2 is SYGVKD. Trimming stripped 0 bases from V and 4 bases from J, with 13 bases between. The CDR3 spans 16 residues. CDR3 region: CAISESKRLGYNEQFF. CDR3 bases: TGTGCCATCAGTGAGTCGAAAAGGTTAGGGTACAATGAGCAGTTCTTC.

The sample holds a few counts of this clonotype. The rearrangement uses TRBV6-2 or TRBV6-3 and TRBJ2-5; possibly TRBD1 or TRBD2 for D (5 bases each). Per germline, CDR1 MNHEY and CDR2 SVGEGT. V lost 0 bases to trimming and J lost 5 bases, with 13 bases between them. The CDR3 sequence is 15 residues long. The CDR3 bases are TGTGCCAGCAGTTACTCGATGGGGGATCGCGAGACCCAGTACTTC. It yields the protein CASSYSMGDRETQYF.

Ten or more counts support this clonotype. The rearrangement links TRBV20-1 to TRBJ2-1, with TRBD2 matching 8 bases. This CDR3 contains 14 residues. The germline CDR1 and CDR2 sequences are DFQATT and SNEGSKA (reference sequence). J lost 3 bases, V lost 1 base, and 2 bases had no gene match. CDR3 nucleotide sequence: TGCAGTGCTAGAGTCGGGAGGGACTACAATGAGCAGTTCTTC. This sequence encodes CSARVGRDYNEQFF.

This clonotype was counted ten times or more. The V call is TRBV27, the J call TRBJ2-5, with TRBD2 matching over 7 bases. The CDR3 consists of 15 residues. The germline V gene has CDR1 MNHEY and CDR2 SMNVEV (reference sequence). V shed 3 bases and J 4 bases; nucleotides not matched to a gene: 8. CDR3 sequence: CASSFSGGWIETQYF. The CDR3, as DNA: TGTGCCAGCAGTTTTTCGGGAGGATGGATAGAGACCCAGTACTTC.

This clonotype appeared many times. This rearrangement joins TRBV5-1 to TRBJ1-2; 9 nucleotides match TRBD1. The V gene end was trimmed by 0 bases and the J gene end by 4 bases; junction bases not matched to a gene: 4. The CDR3 extends over 15 amino acids. Germline CDR1 is SGHRS and CDR2 is YFSETQ. CDR3 protein: CASSLGDRAPYGYTF. The CDR3 region has the DNA TGCGCCAGCAGCTTGGGGGACAGGGCCCCCTATGGCTACACCTTC. Filled out from reference TRBV5-1 and TRBJ1-2, the complete variable domain reads KAGVTQTPRYLIKTRGQQVTLSCSPISGHRSVSWYQQTPGQGLQFLFEYFSETQRNKGNFPGRFSGRQFSNSRSEMNVSTLELGDSALYLCASSLGDRAPYGYTFGSGTRLTVV.

The sample holds many counts of this clonotype. The V gene is TRBV4-1, the J gene TRBJ2-1, with 8 bases identical to TRBD2. V gave up 0 bases and J gave up 9 bases; unmatched junction bases: 13. Germline CDR1 and CDR2: MGHRA and YSYEKL. The CDR3 totals 17 residues. The CDR3 here is CASSQDPGTSRSPEQFF. The CDR3 bases are TGCGCCAGCAGCCAAGATCCAGGGACTAGTAGGTCACCTGAGCAGTTCTTC.

The CDR3 is CASSSGHLAETQYF. DNA for the CDR3: TGTGCCAGCAGTTCGGGACACCTGGCAGAGACCCAGTACTTC. The V call is TRBV6-5, the J call TRBJ2-5; D is perhaps TRBD1 (6 bases). The V end was cut by 4 bases, the J end by 4 bases, with 13 bases between. This CDR3 comprises 14 residues. CDR1 and CDR2 (germline): MNHEY, SVGAGI.